This T cell receptor (beta chain) was found in a study of T cell responses to AZD1222 COVID-19 vaccine (dated by TCRdb to about 2021). In the study overall: Because spike-specific TCR depth and breadth did not differ between the two schedules, AZD1222 recipients who got a second dose at roughly 4 weeks were pooled with those who got a second dose at roughly 12 weeks. Trial participants were enrolled by age into subgroups of 18-55, 56-69 and 70-plus years, and around 150, 28 and 57 TCR-sequenced participants, respectively, were included in these subgroups. A total of about 250 trial participants underwent TCR sequencing, of whom approximately 200 had received two doses of AZD1222 and around 25 had received two doses of the MenACWY control vaccine.

Overall study outcomes, separate from this receptor: The 56-69-year group was small, and its depth increase did not reach significance, likely because of low power. Because no day 14 peak-response samples were available, repertoires were characterized only after the peak T cell response. The vaccine-associated CD4 TCRs covered the entire spike protein, and the dominant responses fell in regions 160-218 and 743-854. Participants were mostly white British, with more females than males. The authors suggested clonal diversity may have been underestimated. Only 5 to 7 AZD1222 recipients were SARS-CoV-2 seropositive at baseline, limiting conclusions about previously exposed vaccinees. Reportedly, almost half of the unique spike-specific TCRs recognized epitopes lying outside the regions that are mutated in the B.1.351 and B.1.1.7 variants. After two AZD1222 doses, both the breadth and the depth of spike-specific TCRs were significantly higher than at day 0 and than in MenACWY recipients.

Trimming leaves V shorter by 4 bases and J shorter by 5 bases, with the junction holding 7 bases beyond the gene matches. CDR1 is given as KGHSH and CDR2 as LQKENI, both from the germline V gene. The CDR3 sequence holds 14 residues, the cysteine and phenylalanine included. Only the CDR3 part of the read is kept: 42 bases, read in frame from the first base. Remarks on this clone: Its antigen is not yet known. Qualities for individual bases were not recorded, and no much larger clone is one base off.

Per the publication, the time point label means: baseline before first vaccination. Vaccinee samples came from UK trials COV001 and COV002, including a single-blind randomized controlled phase 2/3 trial of AZD1222 (ChAdOx1 nCoV-19) in healthy adults. Trial participant PBMC samples were collected at day 0 and day 28 after the second dose for TCRbeta chain sequencing. The CDR3 regions of human TCRbeta chains were analyzed by immunosequencing. The authors' pipeline ran thus. Repertoire TCRs were matched against a reference library of SARS-CoV-2-specific TCRs generated with the MIRA antigen-specificity platform. Breadth was defined as the fraction of unique TCRs that were SARS-CoV-2-associated, and depth was defined as the fraction of total T cells that were SARS-CoV-2-associated. Each spike-specific TCR was assigned to its reactive spike region and to a CD4 or CD8 class using the MIRA data. Log10-transformed breadth and depth values were compared by one-way ANOVA with Sidak's multiple comparisons tests. What TCRdb holds here is the immuneACCESS table cut down to in-frame rearrangements. Part of the clones is not present; checked against another copy, under half of the missing clones reflect an unresolved V gene, and the others are unexplained. From that table come the V and J calls and clone size; the DNA was used to work out D and trimming. This sample holds under 140,000 clones; about 85% were observed only once. Jointly, the top ten make up approximately 3% of the sample.

This TCR derives from an adult in good health. The chain uses TRBV18 and TRBJ1-1, and 7 bases in between align with TRBD1. Sample: peripheral blood, taken on day 0 of AZD1222 vaccination. The CDR3 has the sequence CASSLSGGSTEAFF. The bases are TGTGCCAGCTCACTATCAGGGGGAAGTACTGAAGCTTTCTTT.